A selection of T cell receptor beta chains follows, all from one sample in a study of blood T cell repertoires in COVID-19. Only in-frame clones appear in the TCRdb table, and some are missing; sequencing was by immunoSEQ multiplex PCR. The table records around 150,000 clones, about 93% of them present only once. The sequencing sample was made of peripheral blood. The receptors were sampled from a woman aged 50 to 60 with acute or convalescent COVID-19. CDR3s leave out the opening cysteine and the closing phenylalanine or tryptophan. Fields, in order: J gene, V gene, CDR3 length, CDR3 protein.

J: TRBJ2-5; V: TRBV2; length: 14; CDR3: ASSEVRQGARKTQY
J: TRBJ2-7; V: TRBV18; length: 10; CDR3: ASSAGGGEQY
J: TRBJ2-7; V: TRBV27; length: 11; CDR3: ASSLGPPYEQY
J: TRBJ2-7; V: TRBV11-2; length: 13; CDR3: ASSYPGTGSYEQY
J: TRBJ2-2; V: TRBV9; length: 14; CDR3: ASSQTGRSNTGELF
J: TRBJ1-2; V: TRBV7-9; length: 11; CDR3: ASSLSRLEGYT
J: TRBJ1-1; V: TRBV18; length: 11; CDR3: ASSGQENTEAF
J: TRBJ2-7; V: TRBV6-1; length: 13; CDR3: ASSDPGQGGHEQY
J: TRBJ1-5; V: TRBV28; length: 12; CDR3: ASSLFRGFQPQH
J: TRBJ1-4; V: TRBV28; length: 13; CDR3: ASSSSYRGQEKLF
J: TRBJ1-2; V: TRBV5-8; length: 15; CDR3: ASSIRQARRVNYGYT
J: TRBJ1-4; V: TRBV11-1; length: 11; CDR3: ASSRGQGEKLF
J: TRBJ1-5; V: TRBV7-8; length: 14; CDR3: ASSLGSTVSNQPQH
J: TRBJ2-1; V: TRBV6-5; length: 10; CDR3: ASEAWVNEQF
J: TRBJ2-3; V: TRBV30; length: 14; CDR3: AWGALGGGPTDTQY
J: TRBJ1-2; V: TRBV28; length: 9; CDR3: ASSRRGGYT
J: TRBJ2-5; V: TRBV13; length: 14; CDR3: ASSPAKLAGVETQY
J: TRBJ2-1; V: TRBV7-6; length: 16; CDR3: ASSLGALGLADYNEQF
J: TRBJ1-5; V: TRBV2; length: 13; CDR3: ASRIQGSANQPQH
J: TRBJ2-3; V: TRBV18; length: 13; CDR3: ASSPFLAGGDTQY
J: TRBJ1-1; V: TRBV15; length: 11; CDR3: ATSRDPNTEAF
J: TRBJ2-7; V: TRBV12-3/TRBV12-4; length: 11; CDR3: ASRDSGGNEQY
J: TRBJ1-6; V: TRBV3-1/TRBV3-2; length: 11; CDR3: ASSQDGGVPLH
J: TRBJ2-7; V: TRBV20-1; length: 8; CDR3: SSNYSGSS
J: TRBJ2-7; V: TRBV9; length: 14; CDR3: ASSVGHLAGPYEQY
J: TRBJ1-4; V: TRBV27; length: 13; CDR3: ASSLSGGTNEKLF
J: TRBJ2-7; V: TRBV7-6; length: 13; CDR3: ASSSIRTGTYEQY
J: TRBJ1-1; V: TRBV7-9; length: 13; CDR3: ASSLARGAGTEAF
J: TRBJ2-1; V: TRBV5-4; length: 13; CDR3: ASDKAGAHYNEQF
J: TRBJ2-2; V: TRBV10-1; length: 13; CDR3: ASSEAGGAAGELF
J: TRBJ2-5; V: TRBV18; length: 11; CDR3: ASSPGTVGTQY
J: TRBJ2-2; V: TRBV6-6; length: 12; CDR3: ASRRQGEVGELF
J: TRBJ1-6; V: TRBV14; length: 11; CDR3: ASSPRQNSPLH
J: TRBJ2-7; V: TRBV12-1; length: 15; CDR3: ASRTTLSGTKSYEQY
J: TRBJ2-2; V: TRBV7-2; length: 12; CDR3: ASRLAVNTGELF